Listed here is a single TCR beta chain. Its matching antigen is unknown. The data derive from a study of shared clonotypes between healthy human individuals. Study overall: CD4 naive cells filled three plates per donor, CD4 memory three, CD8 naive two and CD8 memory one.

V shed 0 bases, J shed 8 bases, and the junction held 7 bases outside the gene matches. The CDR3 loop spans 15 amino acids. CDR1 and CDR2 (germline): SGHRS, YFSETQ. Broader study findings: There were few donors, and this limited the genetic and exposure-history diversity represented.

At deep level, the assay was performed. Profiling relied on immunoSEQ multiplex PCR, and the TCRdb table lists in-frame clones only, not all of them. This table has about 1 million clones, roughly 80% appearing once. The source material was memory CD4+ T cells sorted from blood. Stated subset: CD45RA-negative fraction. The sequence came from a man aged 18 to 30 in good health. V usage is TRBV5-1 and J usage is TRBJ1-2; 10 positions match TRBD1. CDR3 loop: CASSLVGDRGIGYTF. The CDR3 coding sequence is TGCGCCAGCAGCTTGGTCGGGGACAGGGGTATCGGCTACACCTTC.